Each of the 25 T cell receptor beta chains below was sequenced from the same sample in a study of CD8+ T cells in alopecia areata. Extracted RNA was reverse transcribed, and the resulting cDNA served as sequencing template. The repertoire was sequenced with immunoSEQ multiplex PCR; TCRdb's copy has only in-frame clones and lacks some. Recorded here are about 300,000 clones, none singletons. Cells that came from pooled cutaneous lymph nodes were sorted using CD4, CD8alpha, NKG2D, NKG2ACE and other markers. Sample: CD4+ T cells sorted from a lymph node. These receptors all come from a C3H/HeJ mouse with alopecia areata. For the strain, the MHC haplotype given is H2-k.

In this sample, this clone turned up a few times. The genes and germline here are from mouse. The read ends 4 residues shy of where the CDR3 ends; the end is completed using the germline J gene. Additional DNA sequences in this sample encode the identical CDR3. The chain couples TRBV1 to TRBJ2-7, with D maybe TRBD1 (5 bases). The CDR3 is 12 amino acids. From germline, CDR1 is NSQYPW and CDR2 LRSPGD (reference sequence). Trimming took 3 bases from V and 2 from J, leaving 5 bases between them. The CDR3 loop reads CTCSATAYEQYF. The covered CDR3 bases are TGCACCTGCAGTGCGACAGCCTAT.

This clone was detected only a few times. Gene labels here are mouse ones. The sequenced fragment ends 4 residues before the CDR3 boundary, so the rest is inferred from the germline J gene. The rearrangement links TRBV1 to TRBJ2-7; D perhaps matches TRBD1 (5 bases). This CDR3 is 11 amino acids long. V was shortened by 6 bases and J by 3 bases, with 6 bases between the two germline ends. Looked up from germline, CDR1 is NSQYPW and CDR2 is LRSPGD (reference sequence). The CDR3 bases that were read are TGCACCTGCAGGGACATCTAT. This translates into CTCRDIY. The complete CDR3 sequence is CTCRDIYEQYF.

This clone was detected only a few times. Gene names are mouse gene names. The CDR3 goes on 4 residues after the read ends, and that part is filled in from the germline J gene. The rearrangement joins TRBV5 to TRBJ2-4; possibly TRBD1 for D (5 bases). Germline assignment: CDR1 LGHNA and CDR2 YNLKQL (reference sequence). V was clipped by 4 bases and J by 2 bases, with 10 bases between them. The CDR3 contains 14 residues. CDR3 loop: CASSLIRDQNTLYF. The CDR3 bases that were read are TGTGCCAGCAGCCTCATCAGGGATCAAAAC.

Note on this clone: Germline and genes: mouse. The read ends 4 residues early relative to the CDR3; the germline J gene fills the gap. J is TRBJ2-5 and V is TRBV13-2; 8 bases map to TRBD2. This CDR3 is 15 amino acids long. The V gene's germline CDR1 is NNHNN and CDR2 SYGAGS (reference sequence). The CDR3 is CASGDADWGRDTQYF. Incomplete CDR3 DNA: TGTGCCAGCGGTGATGCAGACTGGGGAAGAGAC.

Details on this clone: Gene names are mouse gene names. This CDR3 is CASRSRDRGSYNSPLYF. The CDR3 bases that were read are TGTGCCAGCAGATCCCGGGACAGGGGTTCCTATAATTCGCCC. The genes are TRBV19 and TRBJ1-6; TRBD1 agrees at 10 bases. The DNA ends 3 residues before the CDR3 does, and the rest of the CDR3 is filled in from the germline J gene. TRBJ1-6 is an ORF, with its function uncertain. With V trimmed by 5 bases and J by 0 bases, 5 bases remained unmatched. CDR1 is FNHDT and CDR2 is SITEND in the germline V gene (reference sequence). This CDR3 comprises 17 residues.

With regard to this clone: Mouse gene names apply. CDR3 DNA (partial): TGTGCTAGCACCCGGGACAGGGGAGAC. Protein: CASTRDRGD. In full, the CDR3 reads CASTRDRGDTQYF. The chain recombines TRBV29 with TRBJ2-5; 10 bases align to TRBD1. The sequenced fragment ends 4 residues before the CDR3 boundary, so the rest is inferred from the germline J gene. CDR3 length: 13 amino acids. Germline values: CDR1 MSHET, CDR2 SYDVDS.

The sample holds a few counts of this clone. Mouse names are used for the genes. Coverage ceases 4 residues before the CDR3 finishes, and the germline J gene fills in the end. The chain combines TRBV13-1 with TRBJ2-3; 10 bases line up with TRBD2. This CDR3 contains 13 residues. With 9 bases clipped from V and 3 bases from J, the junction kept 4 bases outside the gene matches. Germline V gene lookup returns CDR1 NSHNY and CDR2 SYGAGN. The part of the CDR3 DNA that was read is TGTGCCACTGGGGGGGCGGTGGCAGAA. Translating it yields CATGGAVAE. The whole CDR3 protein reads CATGGAVAETLYF.

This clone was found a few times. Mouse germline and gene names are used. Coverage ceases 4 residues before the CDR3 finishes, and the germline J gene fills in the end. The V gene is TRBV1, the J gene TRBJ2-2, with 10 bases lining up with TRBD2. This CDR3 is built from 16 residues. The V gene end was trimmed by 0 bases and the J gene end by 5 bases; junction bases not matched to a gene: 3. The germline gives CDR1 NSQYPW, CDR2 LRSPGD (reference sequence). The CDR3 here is CTCSADKLGGTGQLYF. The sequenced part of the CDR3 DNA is TGCACCTGCAGTGCAGATAAACTGGGGGGGACCGGG.

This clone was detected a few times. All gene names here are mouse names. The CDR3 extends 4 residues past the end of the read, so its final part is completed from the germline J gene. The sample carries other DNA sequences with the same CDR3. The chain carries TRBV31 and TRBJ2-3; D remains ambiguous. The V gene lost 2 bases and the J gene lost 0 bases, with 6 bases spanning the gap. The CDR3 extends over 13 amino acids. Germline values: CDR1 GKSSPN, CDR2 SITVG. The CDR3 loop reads CAWSRSSAETLYF. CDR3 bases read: TGTGCCTGGAGTAGGTCCAGTGCAGAA.

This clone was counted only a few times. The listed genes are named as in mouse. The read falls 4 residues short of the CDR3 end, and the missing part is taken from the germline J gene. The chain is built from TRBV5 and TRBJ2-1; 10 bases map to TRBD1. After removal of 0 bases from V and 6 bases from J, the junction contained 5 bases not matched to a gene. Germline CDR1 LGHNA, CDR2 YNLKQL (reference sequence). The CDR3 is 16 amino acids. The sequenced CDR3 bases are TGTGCCAGCAGCCAAGATGGGACAGGGGATGGTGCT. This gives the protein CASSQDGTGDGA. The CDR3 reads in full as CASSQDGTGDGAEQFF.

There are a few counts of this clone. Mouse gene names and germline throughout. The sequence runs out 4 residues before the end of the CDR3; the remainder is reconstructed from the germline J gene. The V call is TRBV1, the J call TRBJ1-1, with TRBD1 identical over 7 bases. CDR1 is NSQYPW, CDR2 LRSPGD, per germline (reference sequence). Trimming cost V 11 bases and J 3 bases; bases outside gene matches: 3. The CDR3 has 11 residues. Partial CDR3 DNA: TGCACCCACAGGGGAGACACA. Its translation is CTHRGDT. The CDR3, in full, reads CTHRGDTEVFF.

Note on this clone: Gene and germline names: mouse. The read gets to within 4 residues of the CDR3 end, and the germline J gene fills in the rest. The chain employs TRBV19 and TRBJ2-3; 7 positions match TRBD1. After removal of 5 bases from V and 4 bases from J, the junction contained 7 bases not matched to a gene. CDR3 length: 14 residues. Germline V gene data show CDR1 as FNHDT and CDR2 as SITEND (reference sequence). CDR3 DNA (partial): TGTGCCAGCAGCCAACGGGACAGCTCAGAA. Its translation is CASSQRDSSE. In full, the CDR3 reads CASSQRDSSETLYF. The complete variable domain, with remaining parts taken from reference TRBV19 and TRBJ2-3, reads GGIITQTPKFLIGQEGQKLTLKCQQNFNHDTMYWYRQDSGKGLRLIYYSITENDLQKGDLSEGYDASREKKSSFSLTVTSAQKNEMAVFLCASSQRDSSETLYFGSGTRLTVL.

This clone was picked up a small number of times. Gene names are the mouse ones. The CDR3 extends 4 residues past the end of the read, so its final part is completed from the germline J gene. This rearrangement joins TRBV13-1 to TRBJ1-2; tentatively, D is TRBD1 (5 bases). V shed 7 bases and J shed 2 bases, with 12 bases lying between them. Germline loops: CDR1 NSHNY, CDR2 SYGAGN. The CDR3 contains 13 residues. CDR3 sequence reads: CASLAGSNSDYTF. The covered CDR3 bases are TGTGCCAGCCTAGCAGGGTCGAACTCC.

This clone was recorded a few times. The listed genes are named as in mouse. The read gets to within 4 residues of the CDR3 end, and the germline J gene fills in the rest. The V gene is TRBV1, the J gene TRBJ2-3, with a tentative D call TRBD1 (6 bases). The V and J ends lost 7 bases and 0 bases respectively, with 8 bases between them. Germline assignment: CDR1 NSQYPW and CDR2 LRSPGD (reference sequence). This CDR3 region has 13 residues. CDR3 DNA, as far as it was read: TGCACCTGCAATACAGGGAGTGCAGAA. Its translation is CTCNTGSAE. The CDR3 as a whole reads CTCNTGSAETLYF.

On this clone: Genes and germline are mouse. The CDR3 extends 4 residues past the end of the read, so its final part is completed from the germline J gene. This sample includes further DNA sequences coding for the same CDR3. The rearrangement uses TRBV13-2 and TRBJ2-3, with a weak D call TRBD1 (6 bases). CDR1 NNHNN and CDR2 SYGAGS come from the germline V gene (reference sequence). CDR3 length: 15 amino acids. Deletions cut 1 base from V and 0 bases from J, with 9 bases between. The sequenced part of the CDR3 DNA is TGTGCCAGCGGTGATCGGGACACTAGTGCAGAA. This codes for CASGDRDTSAE. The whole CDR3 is CASGDRDTSAETLYF.

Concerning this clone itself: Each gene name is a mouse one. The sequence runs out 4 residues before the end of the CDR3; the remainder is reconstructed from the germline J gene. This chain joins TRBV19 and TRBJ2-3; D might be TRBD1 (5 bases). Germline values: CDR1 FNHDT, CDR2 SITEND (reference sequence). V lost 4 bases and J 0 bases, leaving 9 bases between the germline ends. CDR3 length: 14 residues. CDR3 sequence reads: CASSDRISAETLYF. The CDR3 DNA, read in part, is TGTGCCAGCAGTGACAGAATTAGTGCAGAA. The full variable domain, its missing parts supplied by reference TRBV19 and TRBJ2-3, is GGIITQTPKFLIGQEGQKLTLKCQQNFNHDTMYWYRQDSGKGLRLIYYSITENDLQKGDLSEGYDASREKKSSFSLTVTSAQKNEMAVFLCASSDRISAETLYFGSGTRLTVL.

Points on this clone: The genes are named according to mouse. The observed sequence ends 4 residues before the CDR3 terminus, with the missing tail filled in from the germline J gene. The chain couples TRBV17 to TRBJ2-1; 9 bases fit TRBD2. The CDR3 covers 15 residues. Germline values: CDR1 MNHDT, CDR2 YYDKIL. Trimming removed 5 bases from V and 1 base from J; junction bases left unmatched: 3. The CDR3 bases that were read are TGTGCTAGCAGTCTCTGGGGGGGGAACTATGCT. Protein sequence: CASSLWGGNYA. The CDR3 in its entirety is CASSLWGGNYAEQFF.

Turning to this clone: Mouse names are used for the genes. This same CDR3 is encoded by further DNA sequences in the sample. CDR3 DNA, as far as it was read: TGCACCTGCAGTGCTCTGGGGGGGAGTGCAGAA. Translated: CTCSALGGSAE. The entire CDR3 is CTCSALGGSAETLYF. The gene calls are TRBV1 and TRBJ2-3, with 9 bases lining up with TRBD2. With the read ending 4 residues before the CDR3 end, the germline J gene is used to fill in that end. This CDR3 is 15 amino acids long. The V segment lost 3 bases and the J segment 0 bases; nucleotides outside the gene matches: 1. Germline V gene sequence: CDR1 NSQYPW, CDR2 LRSPGD (reference sequence). Full variable domain (rest looked up from reference TRBV1 and TRBJ2-3): VTLLEQNPRWRLVPRGQAVNLRCILKNSQYPWMSWYQQDLQKQLQWLFTLRSPGDKEVKSLPGADYLATRVTDTELRLQVANMSQGRTLYCTCSALGGSAETLYFGSGTRLTVL.

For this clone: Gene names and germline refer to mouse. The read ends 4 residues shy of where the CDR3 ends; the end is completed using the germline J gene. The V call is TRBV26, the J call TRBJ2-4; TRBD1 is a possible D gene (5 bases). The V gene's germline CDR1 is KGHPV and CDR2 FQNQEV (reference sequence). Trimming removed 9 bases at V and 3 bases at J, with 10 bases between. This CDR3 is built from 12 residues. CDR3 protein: CARGPGQNTLYF. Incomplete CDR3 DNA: TGTGCCAGAGGGCCAGGGCAAAAC.

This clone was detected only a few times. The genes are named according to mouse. The sequenced CDR3 bases are TGTGCCAGCAGGAGCGACTGGGGCCCAGAA. Translating gives CASRSDWGPE. The whole CDR3 region reads CASRSDWGPETLYF. J is TRBJ2-3 and V is TRBV13-1, with 8 nucleotides matching TRBD2. The read ends 4 residues early relative to the CDR3; the germline J gene fills the gap. The length of the CDR3 is 14 residues. The ends lost 5 bases at V and 4 bases at J; junction bases unmatched: 6. Germline CDR1 reads NSHNY; CDR2 reads SYGAGN.

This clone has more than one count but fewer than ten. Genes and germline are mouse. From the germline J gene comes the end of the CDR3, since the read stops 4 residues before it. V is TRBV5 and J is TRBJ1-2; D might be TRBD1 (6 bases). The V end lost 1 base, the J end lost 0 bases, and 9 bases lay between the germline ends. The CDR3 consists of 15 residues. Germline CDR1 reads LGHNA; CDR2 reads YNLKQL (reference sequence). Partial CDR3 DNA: TGTGCCAGCAGCCAAGGCAGGGGACCAAACTCC. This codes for CASSQGRGPNS. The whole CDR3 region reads CASSQGRGPNSDYTF.

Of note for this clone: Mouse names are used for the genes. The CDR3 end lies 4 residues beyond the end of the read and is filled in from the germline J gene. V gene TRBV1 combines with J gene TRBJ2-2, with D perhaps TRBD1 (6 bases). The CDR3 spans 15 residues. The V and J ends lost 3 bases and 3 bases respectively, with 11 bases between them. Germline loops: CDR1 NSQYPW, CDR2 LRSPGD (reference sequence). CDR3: CTCSAIRGDTGQLYF. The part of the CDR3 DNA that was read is TGCACCTGCAGTGCTATCAGGGGAGACACCGGG.

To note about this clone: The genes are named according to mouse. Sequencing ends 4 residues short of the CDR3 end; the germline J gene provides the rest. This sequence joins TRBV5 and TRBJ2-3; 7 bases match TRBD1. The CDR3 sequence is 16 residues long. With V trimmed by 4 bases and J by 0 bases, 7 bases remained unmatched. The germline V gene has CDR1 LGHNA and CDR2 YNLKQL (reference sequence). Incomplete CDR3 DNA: TGTGCCAGCAGCCTTGGGACAGAGTCTAGTGCAGAA. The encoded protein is CASSLGTESSAE. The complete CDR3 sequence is CASSLGTESSAETLYF.

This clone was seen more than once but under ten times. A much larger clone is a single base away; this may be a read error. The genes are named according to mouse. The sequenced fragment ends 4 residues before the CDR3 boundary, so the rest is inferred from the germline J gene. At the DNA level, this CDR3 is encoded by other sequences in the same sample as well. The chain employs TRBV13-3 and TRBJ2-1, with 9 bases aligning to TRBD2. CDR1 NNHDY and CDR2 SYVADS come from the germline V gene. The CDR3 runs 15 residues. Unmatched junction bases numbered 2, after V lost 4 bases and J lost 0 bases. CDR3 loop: CASSRLGDNYAEQFF. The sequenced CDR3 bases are TGTGCCAGCAGTCGACTGGGGGATAACTATGCT.

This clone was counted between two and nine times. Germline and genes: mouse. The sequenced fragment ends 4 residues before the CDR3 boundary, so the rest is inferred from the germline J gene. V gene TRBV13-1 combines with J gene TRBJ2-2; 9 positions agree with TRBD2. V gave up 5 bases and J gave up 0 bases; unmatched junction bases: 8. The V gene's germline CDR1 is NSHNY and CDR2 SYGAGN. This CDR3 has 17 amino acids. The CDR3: CASRARGLGANTGQLYF. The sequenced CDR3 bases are TGTGCCAGCAGGGCTCGGGGACTGGGCGCAAACACCGGG.